This T cell receptor beta chain appears in the sequencing data of a study of cytomegalovirus exposure and HLA in healthy donors. Study-level information: Among about 190 million T cells, an earlier analysis found around 100 million unique TCR beta sequences.

With 60 Vbeta and 13 Jbeta primers, the PCR was carried out. Using immunoSEQ multiplex PCR, the repertoire was profiled, and TCRdb retains in-frame clones only, with some absent. The table lists roughly 150,000 clones, roughly four fifths of them singletons. Study-wide findings and caveats: The study put under 200 TCR beta chains on its list as cytomegalovirus-associated.

Of note for this clone: No antigen is known for it.

The CDR3 is 15 residues long. The germline V gene has CDR1 SGDLS and CDR2 YYNGEE. With 0 bases clipped from V and 5 bases from J, the junction kept 2 bases outside the gene matches. The genes are TRBV9 and TRBJ2-5; 12 bases align to TRBD1. The receptor comes from a man aged 18 to 29 in good health and CMV-seronegative. Sequenced material: PBMCs. CDR3 region: CASSVAGTGGETQYF. As DNA, the CDR3 is TGTGCCAGCAGCGTAGCGGGGACAGGGGGCGAGACCCAGTACTTC. The whole variable domain, filled in from reference TRBV9 and TRBJ2-5, reads DSGVTQTPKHLITATGQRVTLRCSPRSGDLSVYWYQQSLDQGLQFLIQYYNGEERAKGNILERFSAQQFPDLHSELNLSSLELGDSALYFCASSVAGTGGETQYFGPGTRLLVL.